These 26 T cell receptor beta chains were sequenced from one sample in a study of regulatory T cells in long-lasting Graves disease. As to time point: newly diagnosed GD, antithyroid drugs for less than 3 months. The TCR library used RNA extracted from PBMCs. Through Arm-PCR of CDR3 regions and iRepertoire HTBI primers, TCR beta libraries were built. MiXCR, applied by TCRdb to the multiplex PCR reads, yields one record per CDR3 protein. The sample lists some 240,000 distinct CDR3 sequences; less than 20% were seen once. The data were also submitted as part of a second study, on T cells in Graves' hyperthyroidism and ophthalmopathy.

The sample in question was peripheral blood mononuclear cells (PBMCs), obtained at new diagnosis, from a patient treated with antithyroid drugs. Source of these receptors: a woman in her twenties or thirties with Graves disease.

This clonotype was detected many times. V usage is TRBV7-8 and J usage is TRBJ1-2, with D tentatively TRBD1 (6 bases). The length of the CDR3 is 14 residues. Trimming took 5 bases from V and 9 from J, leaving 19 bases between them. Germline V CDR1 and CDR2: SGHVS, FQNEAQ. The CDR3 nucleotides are TGTGCCAGCAGCCCAGACACGGGGGGCCGTCGCTACACCTTC. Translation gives CASSPDTGGRRYTF.

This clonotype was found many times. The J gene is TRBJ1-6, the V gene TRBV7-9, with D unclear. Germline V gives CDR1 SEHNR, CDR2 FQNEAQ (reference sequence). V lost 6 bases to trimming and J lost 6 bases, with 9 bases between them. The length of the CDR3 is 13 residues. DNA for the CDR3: TGTGCCAGCAGGCCCGACTTTAATTCACCCCTCCACTTT. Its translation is CASRPDFNSPLHF. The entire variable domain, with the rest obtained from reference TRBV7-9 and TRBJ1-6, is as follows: DTGVSQNPRHKITKRGQNVTFRCDPISEHNRLYWYRQTLGQGPEFLTYFQNEAQLEKSRLLSDRFSAERPKGSFSTLEIQRTEQGDSAMYLCASRPDFNSPLHFGNGTRLTVT.

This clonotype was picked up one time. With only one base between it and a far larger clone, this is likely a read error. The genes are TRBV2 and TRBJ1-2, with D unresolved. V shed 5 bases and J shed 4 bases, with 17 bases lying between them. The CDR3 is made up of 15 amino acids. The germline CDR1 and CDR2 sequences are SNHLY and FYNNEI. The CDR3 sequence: CASSLPSTGVYGYTF. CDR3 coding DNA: TGTGCCAGCAGTTTACCTAGCACGGGCGTCTATGGCTACACCTTC.

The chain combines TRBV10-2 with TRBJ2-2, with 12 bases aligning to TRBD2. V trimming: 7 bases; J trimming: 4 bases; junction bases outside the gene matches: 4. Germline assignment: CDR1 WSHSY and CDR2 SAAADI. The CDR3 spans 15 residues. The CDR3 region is CASTASGRGTGELFF. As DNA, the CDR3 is TGCGCCAGCACGGCTAGCGGGAGGGGCACCGGGGAGCTGTTTTTT.

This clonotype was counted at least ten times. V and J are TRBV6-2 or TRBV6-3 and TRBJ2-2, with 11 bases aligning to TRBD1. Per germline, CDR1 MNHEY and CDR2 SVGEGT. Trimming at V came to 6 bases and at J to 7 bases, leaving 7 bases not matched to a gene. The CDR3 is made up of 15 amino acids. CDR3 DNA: TGTGCCAGCAGCTCCGGACAGGGGGCTGGCGGGGAGCTGTTTTTT. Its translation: CASSSGQGAGGELFF.

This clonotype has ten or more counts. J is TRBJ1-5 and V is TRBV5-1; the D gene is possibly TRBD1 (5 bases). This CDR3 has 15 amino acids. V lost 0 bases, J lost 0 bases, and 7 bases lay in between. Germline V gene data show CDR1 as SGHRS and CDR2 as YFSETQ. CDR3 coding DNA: TGCGCCAGCAGCTTGGTGGGGGATAGCAATCAGCCCCAGCATTTT. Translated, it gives CASSLVGDSNQPQHF.

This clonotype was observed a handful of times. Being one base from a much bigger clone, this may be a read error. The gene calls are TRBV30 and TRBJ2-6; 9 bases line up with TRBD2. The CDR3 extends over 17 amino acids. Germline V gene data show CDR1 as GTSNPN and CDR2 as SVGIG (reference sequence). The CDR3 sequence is CAWRGGGGARGANVPTF. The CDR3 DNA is TGTGCCTGGCGCGGTGGCGGGGGGGCGAGAGGGGCCAACGTCCCGACTTTC.

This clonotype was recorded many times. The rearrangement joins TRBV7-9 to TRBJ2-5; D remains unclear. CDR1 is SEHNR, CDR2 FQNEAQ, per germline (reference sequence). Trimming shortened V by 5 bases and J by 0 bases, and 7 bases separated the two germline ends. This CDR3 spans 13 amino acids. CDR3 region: CASSPRNQETQYF. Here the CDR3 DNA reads TGTGCCAGCAGCCCAAGGAACCAAGAGACCCAGTACTTC.

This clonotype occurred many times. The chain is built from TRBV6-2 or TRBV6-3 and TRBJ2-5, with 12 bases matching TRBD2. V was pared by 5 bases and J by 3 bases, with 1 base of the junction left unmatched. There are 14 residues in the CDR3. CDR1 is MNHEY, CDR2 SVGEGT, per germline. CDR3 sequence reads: CASSRTSGEETQYF. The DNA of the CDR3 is TGTGCCAGCAGTCGGACTAGCGGGGAAGAGACCCAGTACTTC.

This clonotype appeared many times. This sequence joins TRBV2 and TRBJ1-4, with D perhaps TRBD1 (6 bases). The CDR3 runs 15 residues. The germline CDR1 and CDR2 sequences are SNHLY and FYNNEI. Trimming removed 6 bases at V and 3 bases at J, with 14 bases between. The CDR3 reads CASRDRLPSNEKLFF. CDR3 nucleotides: TGTGCCAGCAGAGACAGGCTTCCTTCTAATGAAAAACTGTTTTTT.

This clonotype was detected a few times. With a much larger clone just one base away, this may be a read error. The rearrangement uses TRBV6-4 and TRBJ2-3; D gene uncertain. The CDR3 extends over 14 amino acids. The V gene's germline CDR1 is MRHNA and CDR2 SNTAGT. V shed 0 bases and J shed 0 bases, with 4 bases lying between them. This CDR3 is CASSDSDSTDTQYF. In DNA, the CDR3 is TGTGCCAGCAGTGACTCGGACAGCACAGATACGCAGTATTTT.

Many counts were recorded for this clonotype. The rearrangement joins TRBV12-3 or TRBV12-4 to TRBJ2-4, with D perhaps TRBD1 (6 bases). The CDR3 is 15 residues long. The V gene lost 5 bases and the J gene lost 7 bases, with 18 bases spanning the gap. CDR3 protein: CASSEDSGIKNIQYF. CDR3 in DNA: TGTGCCAGCAGTGAGGACAGTGGGATCAAGAACATTCAGTACTTC.

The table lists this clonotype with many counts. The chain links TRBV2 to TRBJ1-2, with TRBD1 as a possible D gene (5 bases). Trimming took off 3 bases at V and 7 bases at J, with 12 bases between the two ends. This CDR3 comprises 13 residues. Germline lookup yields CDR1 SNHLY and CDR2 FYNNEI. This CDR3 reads CASSDRAGGGYTF. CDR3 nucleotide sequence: TGTGCCAGCAGTGACAGGGCAGGAGGTGGCTACACCTTC.

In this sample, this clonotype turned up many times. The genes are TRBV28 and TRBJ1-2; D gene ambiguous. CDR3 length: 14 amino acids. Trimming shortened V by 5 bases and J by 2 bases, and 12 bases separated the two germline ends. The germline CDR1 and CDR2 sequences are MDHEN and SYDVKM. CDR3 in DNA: TGTGCCAGCAGTCCCCCCGGCAGAAACTATGGCTACACCTTC. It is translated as CASSPPGRNYGYTF.

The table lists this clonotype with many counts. The CDR3 region has the DNA TGTGCCAGTAGTAGTTCCGGGACAAGTCACCAGCCCCAGCATTTT. Residues: CASSSSGTSHQPQHF. The rearrangement joins TRBV19 to TRBJ1-5; perhaps TRBD1 as D (6 bases). The germline V and J ends were trimmed by 4 bases and 7 bases, with 17 bases remaining between them. The CDR3 totals 15 residues. Germline V gives CDR1 LNHDA, CDR2 SQIVND (reference sequence).

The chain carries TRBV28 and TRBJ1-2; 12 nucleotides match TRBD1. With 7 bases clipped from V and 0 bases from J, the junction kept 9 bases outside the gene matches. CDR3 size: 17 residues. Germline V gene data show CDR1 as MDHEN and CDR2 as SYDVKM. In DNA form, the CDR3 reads TGTGCCAGCATCACGCCGGGACAGGGGGCTACTAACTATGGCTACACCTTC. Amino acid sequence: CASITPGQGATNYGYTF.

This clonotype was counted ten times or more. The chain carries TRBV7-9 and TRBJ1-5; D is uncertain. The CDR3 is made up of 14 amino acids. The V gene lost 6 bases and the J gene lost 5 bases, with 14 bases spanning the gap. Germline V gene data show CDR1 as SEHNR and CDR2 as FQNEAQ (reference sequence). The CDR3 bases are TGTGCCAGCAGTATGGGCAGGCGGGATCAGCCCCAGCATTTT. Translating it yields CASSMGRRDQPQHF.

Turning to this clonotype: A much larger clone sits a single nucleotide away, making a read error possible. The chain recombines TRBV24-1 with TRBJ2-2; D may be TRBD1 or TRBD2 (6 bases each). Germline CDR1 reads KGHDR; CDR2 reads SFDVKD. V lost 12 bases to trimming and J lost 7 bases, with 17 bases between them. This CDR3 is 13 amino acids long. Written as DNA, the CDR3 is TGTGCCTCCATGGGGGCGGGAATCGGGGAGCTGTTTTTT. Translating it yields CASMGAGIGELFF.

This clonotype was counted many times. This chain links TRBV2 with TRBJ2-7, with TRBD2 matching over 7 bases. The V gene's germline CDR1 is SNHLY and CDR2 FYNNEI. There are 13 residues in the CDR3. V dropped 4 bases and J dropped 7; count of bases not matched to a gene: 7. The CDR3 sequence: CASSGESAGEQYF. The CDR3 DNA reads TGTGCCAGCAGTGGAGAATCAGCGGGGGAGCAGTACTTC.

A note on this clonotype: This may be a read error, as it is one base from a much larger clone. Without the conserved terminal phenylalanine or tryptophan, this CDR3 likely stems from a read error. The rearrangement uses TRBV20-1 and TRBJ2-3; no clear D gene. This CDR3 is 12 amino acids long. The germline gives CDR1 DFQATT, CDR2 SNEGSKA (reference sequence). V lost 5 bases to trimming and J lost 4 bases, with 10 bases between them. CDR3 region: CSAADNADTQYS. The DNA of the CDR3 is TGCAGTGCTGCAGATAACGCAGATACGCAGTATTCT.

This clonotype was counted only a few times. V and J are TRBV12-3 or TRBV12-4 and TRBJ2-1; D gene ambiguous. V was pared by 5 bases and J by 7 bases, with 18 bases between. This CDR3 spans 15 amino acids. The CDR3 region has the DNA TGTGCCAGCAGTCAATCCGGGTCCCCGCAGAATGAGCAGTTCTTC. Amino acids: CASSQSGSPQNEQFF.

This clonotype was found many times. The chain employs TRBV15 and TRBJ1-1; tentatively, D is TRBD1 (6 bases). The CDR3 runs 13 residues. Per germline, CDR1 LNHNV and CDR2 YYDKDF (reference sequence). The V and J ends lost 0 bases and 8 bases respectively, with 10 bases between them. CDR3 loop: CATSRDPGTEAFF. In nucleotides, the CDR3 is TGTGCCACCAGCAGAGATCCAGGGACAGAAGCTTTCTTT. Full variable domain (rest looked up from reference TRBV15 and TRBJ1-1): DAMVIQNPRYQVTQFGKPVTLSCSQTLNHNVMYWYQQKSSQAPKLLFHYYDKDFNNEADTPDNFQSRRPNTSFCFLDIRSPGLGDTAMYLCATSRDPGTEAFFGQGTRLTVV.

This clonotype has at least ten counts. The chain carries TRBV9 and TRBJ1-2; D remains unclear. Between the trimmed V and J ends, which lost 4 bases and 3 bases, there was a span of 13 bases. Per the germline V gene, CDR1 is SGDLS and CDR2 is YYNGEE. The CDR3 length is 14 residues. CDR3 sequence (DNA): TGTGCCAGCAGCCCTCAGAGACGGGACTATGGCTACACCTTC. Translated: CASSPQRRDYGYTF. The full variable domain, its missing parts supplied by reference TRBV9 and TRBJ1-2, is DSGVTQTPKHLITATGQRVTLRCSPRSGDLSVYWYQQSLDQGLQFLIQYYNGEERAKGNILERFSAQQFPDLHSELNLSSLELGDSALYFCASSPQRRDYGYTFGSGTRLTVV.

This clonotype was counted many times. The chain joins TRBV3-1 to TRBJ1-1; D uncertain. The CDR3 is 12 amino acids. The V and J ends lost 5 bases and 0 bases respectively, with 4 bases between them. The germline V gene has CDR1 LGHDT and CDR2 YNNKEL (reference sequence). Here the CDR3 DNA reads TGTGCCAGCAGCAACGTGAACACTGAAGCTTTCTTT. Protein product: CASSNVNTEAFF.

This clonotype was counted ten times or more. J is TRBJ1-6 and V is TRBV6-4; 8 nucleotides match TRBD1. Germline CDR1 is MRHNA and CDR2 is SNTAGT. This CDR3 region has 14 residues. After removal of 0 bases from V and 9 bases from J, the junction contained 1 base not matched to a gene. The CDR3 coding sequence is TGTGCCAGCAGTGACTCGCAGGGGGCTTCACCCCTCCACTTT. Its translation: CASSDSQGASPLHF.

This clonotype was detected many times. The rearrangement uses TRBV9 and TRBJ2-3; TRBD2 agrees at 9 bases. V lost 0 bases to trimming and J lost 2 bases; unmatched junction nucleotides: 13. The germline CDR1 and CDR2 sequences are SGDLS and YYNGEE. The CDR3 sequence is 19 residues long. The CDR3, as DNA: TGTGCCAGCAGCGTAGCCCCCAAGGTAGCGGGAGCCTCCACAGATACGCAGTATTTT. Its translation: CASSVAPKVAGASTDTQYF.